This TCR beta chain was sequenced in a study of Ad26.COV2.S vaccination and SARS-CoV-2 variants. Regarding the study as a whole: Measures of TCR breadth and depth may have fallen short of total T cell responses.

Repertoires were generated with immunoSEQ multiplex PCR, while TCRdb's copy carries only in-frame clones and drops some. The data contain 300,000 to 350,000 clones, about 88% of them singletons. As for this clone: Its target is unknown.

The V and J ends lost 6 bases and 7 bases, in that order; junction bases with no gene match: 8. Germline V gene data show CDR1 as KGHSH and CDR2 as LQKENI. This CDR3 spans 13 amino acids. Indicated treatment: about 20 received Ad26.COV2.S at low or high dose, single or two shots; five or six received placebo; per-sample allocation not given. Vaccine and placebo recipients were sampled on day 63 after the first injection. Here the sequenced sample was peripheral blood, taken in a trial of Ad26.COV2.S vaccine versus placebo. This clonotype originated in a person aged 18-65 years who received the Ad26.COV2.S COVID-19 vaccine or a placebo. The chain employs TRBV18 and TRBJ1-1; the match to TRBD1 covers 7 bases. The CDR3 protein is CASSPGTDLEAFF. The CDR3 DNA reads TGTGCCAGCTCCCCCGGGACAGACCTTGAAGCTTTCTTT. The full variable domain, completed using reference TRBV18 and TRBJ1-1, is NAGVMQNPRHLVRRRGQEARLRCSPMKGHSHVYWYRQLPEEGLKFMVYLQKENIIDESGMPKERFSAEFPKEGPSILRIQQVVRGDSAAYFCASSPGTDLEAFFGQGTRLTVV.